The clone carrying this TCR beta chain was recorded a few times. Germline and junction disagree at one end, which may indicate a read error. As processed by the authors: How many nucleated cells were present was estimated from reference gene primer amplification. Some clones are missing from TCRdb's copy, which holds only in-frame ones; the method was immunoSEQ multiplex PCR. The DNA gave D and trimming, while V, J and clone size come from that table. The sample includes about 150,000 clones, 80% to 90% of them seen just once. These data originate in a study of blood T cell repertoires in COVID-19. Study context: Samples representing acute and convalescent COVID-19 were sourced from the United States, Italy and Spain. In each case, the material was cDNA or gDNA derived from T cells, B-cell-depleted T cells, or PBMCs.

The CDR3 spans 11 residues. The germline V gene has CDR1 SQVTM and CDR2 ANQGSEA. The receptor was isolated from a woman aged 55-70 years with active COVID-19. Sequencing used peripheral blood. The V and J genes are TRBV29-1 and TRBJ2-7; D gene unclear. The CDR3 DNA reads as TGCAGCGTTGAAGATCGAGAGACACGTAAGTTC. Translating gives CSVEDRETRKF.